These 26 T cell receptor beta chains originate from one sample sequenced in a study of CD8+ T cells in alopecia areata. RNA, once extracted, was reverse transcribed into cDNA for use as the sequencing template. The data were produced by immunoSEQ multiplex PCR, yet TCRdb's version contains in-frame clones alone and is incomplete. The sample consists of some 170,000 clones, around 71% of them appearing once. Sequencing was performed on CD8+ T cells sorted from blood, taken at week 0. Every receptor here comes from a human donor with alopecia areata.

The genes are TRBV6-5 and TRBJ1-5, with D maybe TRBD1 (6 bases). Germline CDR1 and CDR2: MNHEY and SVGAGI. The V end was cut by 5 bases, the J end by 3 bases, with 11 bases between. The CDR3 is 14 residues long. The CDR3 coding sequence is TGTGCCAGCAGTCCCTGGGACACCAATCAGCCCCAGCATTTT. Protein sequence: CASSPWDTNQPQHF.

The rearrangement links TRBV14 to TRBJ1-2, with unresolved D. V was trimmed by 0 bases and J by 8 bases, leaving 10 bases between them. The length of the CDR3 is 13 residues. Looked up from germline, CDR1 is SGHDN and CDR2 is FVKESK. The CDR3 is CASSQEVTEGYTF. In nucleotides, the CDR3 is TGTGCCAGCAGCCAAGAAGTAACGGAGGGCTACACCTTC. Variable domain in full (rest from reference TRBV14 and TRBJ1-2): EAGVTQFPSHSVIEKGQTVTLRCDPISGHDNLYWYRRVMGKEIKFLLHFVKESKQDESGMPNNRFLAERTGGTYSTLKVQPAELEDSGVYFCASSQEVTEGYTFGSGTRLTVV.

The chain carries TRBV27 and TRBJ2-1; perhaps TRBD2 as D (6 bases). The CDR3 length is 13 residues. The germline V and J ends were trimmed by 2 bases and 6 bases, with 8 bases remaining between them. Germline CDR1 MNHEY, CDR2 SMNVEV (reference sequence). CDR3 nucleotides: TGTGCCAGCAGTTTAGGCGGGGTCAATGAGCAGTTCTTC. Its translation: CASSLGGVNEQFF.

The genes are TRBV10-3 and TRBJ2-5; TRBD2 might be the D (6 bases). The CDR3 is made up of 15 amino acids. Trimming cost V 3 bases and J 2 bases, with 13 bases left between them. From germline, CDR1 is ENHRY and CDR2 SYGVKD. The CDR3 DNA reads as TGTGCCATCAGTGAACCCCGGGACTCTCAAGAGACCCAGTACTTC. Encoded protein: CAISEPRDSQETQYF.

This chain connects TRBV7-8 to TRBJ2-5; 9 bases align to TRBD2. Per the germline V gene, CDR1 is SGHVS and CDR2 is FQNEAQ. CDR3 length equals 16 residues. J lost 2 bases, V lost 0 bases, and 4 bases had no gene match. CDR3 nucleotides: TGTGCCAGCAGCTTAGCGCCGCGGGGGGGGCAAGAGACCCAGTACTTC. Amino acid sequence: CASSLAPRGGQETQYF.

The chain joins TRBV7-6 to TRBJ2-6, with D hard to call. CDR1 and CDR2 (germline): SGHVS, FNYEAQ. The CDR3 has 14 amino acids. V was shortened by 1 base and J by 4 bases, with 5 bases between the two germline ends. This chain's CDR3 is CASSLVSGANVLTF. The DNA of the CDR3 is TGTGCCAGCAGCTTAGTGTCCGGGGCCAACGTCCTGACTTTC. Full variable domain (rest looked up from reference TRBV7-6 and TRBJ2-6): GAGVSQSPRYKVTKRGQDVALRCDPISGHVSLYWYRQALGQGPEFLTYFNYEAQQDKSGLPNDRFSAERPEGSISTLTIQRTEQRDSAMYRCASSLVSGANVLTFGAGSRLTVL.

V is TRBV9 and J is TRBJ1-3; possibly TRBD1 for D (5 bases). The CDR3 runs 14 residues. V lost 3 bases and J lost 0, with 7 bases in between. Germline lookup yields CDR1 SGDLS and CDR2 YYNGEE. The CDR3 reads CASSEGYSGNTIYF. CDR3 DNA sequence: TGTGCCAGCAGCGAGGGGTACTCTGGAAACACCATATATTTT.

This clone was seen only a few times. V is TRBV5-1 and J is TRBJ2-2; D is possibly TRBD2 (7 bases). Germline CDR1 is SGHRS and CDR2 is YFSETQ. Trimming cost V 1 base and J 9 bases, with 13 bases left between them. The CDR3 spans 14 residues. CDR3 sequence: CASSLSGGIRELFF. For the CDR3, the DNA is TGCGCCAGCAGCTTGTCGGGGGGCATCAGGGAGCTGTTTTTT.

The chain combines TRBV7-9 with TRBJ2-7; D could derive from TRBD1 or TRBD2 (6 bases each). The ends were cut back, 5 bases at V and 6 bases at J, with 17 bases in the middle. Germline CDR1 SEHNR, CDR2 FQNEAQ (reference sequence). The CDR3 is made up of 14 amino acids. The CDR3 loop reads CASSREQGGREQYF. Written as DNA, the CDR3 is TGTGCCAGCAGCAGGGAACAGGGAGGACGCGAGCAGTACTTC. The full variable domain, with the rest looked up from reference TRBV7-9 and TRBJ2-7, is DTGVSQNPRHKITKRGQNVTFRCDPISEHNRLYWYRQTLGQGPEFLTYFQNEAQLEKSRLLSDRFSAERPKGSFSTLEIQRTEQGDSAMYLCASSREQGGREQYFGPGTRLTVT.

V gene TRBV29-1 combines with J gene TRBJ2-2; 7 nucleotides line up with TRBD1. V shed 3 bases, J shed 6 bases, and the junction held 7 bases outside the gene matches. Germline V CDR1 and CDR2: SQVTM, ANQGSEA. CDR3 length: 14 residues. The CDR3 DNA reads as TGCAGCGTTGAGTACAGGGGTAACGCCGGGGAGCTGTTTTTT. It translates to CSVEYRGNAGELFF.

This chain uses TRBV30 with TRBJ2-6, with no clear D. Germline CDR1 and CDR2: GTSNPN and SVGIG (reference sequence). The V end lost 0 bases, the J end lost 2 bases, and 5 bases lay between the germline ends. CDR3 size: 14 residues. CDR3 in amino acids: CAWSVFPGANVLTF. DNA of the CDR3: TGTGCCTGGAGTGTATTCCCTGGGGCCAACGTCCTGACTTTC.

The CDR3 sequence: CASSGLVGGYTF. Written as DNA, the CDR3 is TGTGCCAGCAGCGGCCTCGTCGGGGGCTACACCTTC. The chain couples TRBV13 to TRBJ1-2; no reliable D call. Trimming left V 5 bases short and J 8 bases short, with 12 bases between. The germline CDR1 and CDR2 sequences are PRHDT and FYEKMQ (reference sequence). The CDR3 consists of 12 residues.

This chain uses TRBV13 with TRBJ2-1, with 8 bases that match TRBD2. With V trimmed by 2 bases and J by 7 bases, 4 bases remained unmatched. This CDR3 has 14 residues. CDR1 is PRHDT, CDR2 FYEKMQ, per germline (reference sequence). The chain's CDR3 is CASSLFGGGNEQFF. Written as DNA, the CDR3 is TGTGCCAGCAGCTTATTCGGCGGGGGGAATGAGCAGTTCTTC.

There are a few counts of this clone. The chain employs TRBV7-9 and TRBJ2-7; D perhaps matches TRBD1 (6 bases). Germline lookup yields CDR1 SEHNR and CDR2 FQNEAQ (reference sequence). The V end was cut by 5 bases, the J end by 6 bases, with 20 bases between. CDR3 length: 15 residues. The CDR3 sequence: CASSRYSGGHVEQYF. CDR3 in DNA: TGTGCCAGCAGCCGATATAGTGGGGGCCATGTCGAGCAGTACTTC.

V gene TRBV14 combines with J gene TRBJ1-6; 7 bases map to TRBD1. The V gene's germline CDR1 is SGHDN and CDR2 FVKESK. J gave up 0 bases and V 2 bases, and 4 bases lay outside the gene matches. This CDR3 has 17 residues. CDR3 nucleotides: TGTGCCAGCAGCCAACCGGGACAGAGCTCCTATAATTCACCCCTCCACTTT. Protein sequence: CASSQPGQSSYNSPLHF.

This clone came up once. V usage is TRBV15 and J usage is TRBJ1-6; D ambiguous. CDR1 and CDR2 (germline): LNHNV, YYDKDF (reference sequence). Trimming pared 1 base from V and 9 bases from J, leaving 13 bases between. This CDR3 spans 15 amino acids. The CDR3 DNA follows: TGTGCCACCAGCAGAGGGGCCGGGTTTGGTTCACCCCTCCACTTT. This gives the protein CATSRGAGFGSPLHF.

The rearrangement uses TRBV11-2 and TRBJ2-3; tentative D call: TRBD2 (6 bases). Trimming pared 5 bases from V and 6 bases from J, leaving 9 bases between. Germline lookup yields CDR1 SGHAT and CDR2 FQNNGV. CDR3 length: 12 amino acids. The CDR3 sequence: CASSLGGDTQYF. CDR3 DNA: TGTGCCAGCAGCCTAGGAGGGGATACGCAGTATTTT.

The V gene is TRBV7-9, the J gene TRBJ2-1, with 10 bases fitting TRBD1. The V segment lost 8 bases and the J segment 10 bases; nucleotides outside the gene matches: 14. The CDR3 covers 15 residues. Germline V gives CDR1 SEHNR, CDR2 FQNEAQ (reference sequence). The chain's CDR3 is CASPNSGQGFREQFF. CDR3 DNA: TGTGCCAGCCCTAATTCGGGACAGGGGTTTAGGGAGCAGTTCTTC.

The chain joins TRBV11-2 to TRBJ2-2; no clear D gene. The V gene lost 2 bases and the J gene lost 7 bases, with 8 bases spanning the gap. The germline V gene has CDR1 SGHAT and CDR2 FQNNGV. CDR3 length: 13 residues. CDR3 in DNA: TGTGCCAGCAGCTTATTCGCTGACGGGGAGCTGTTTTTT. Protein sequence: CASSLFADGELFF.

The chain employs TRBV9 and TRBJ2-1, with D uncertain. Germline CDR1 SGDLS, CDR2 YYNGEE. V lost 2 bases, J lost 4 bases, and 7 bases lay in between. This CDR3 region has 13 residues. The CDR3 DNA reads TGTGCCAGCAGCGTCTCAGCTTACAATGAGCAGTTCTTC. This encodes CASSVSAYNEQFF.

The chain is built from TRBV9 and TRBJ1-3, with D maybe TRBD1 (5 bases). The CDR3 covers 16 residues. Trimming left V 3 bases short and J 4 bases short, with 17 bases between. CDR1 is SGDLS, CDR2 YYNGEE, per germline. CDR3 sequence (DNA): TGTGCCAGCAGCGGAGAAATTAGTGGGACCGGAAACACCATATATTTT. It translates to CASSGEISGTGNTIYF.

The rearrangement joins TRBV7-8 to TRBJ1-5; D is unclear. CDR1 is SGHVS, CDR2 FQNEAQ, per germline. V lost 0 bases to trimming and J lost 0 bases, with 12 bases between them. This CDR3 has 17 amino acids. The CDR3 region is CASSLADSLDSNQPQHF. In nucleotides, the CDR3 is TGTGCCAGCAGCTTAGCCGATTCCCTAGATAGCAATCAGCCCCAGCATTTT.

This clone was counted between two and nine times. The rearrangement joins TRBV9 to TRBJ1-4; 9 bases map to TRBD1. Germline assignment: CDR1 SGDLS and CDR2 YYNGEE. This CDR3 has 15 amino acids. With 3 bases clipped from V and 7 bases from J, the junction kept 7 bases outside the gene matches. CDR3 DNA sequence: TGTGCCAGCAGCGGACCGGGACAGGGTCGTGAAAAACTGTTTTTT. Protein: CASSGPGQGREKLFF.

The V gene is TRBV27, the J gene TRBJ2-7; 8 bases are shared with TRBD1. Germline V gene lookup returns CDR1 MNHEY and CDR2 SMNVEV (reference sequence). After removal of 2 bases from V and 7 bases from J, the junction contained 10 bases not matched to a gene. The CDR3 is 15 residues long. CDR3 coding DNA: TGTGCCAGCAGTTTACTTGGACAGGGTGTGAGAGAGCAGTACTTC. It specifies CASSLLGQGVREQYF.

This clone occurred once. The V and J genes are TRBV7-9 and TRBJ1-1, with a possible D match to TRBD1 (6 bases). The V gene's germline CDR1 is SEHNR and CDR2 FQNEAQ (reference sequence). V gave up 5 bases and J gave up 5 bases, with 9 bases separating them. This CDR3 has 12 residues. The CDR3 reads CASSRGTTEAFF. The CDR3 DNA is TGTGCCAGCAGCCGTGGGACAACTGAAGCTTTCTTT. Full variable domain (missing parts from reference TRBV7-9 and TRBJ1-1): DTGVSQNPRHKITKRGQNVTFRCDPISEHNRLYWYRQTLGQGPEFLTYFQNEAQLEKSRLLSDRFSAERPKGSFSTLEIQRTEQGDSAMYLCASSRGTTEAFFGQGTRLTVV.

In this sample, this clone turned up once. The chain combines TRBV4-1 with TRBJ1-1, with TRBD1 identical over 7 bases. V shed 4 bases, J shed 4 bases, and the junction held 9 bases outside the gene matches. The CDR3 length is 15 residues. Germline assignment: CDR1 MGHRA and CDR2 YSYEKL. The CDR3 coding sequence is TGCGCCAGCAGCCCGTCGGGGGCAGGGGGCACTGAAGCTTTCTTT. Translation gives CASSPSGAGGTEAFF.